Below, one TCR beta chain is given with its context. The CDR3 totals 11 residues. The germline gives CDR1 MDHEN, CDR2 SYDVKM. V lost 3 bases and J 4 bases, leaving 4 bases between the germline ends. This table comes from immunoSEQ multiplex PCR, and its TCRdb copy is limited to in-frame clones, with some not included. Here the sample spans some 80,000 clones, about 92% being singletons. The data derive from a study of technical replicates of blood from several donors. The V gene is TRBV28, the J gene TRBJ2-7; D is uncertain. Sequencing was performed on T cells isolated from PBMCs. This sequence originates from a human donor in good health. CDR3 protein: CASSFYYEQYF. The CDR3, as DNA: TGTGCCAGCAGTTTTTATTACGAGCAGTACTTC.